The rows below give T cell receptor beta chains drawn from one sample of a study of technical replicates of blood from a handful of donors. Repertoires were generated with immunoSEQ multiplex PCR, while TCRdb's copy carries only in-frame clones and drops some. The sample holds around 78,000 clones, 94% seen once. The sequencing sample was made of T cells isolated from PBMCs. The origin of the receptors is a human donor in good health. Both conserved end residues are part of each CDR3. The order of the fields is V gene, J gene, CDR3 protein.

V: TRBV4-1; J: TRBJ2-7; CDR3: CASSPGTSGGSSYEQYF
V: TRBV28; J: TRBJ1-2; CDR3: CASSADRGTNYGYTF
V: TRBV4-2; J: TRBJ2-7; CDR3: CASSQRTGQFYEQYF
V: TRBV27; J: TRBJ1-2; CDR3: CASSLIKGDGYTF
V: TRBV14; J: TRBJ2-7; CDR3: CASSPSGVYEQYF
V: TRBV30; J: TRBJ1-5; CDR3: CAWSGPDSSNQPQHF
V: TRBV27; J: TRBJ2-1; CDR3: CASSFNSGGALEQFF
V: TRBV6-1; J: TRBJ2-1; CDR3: CASSEVGGSYNEQFF
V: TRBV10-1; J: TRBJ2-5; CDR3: CASSESAGRVWETQYF
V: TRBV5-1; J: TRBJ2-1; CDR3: CASREQGGNEQFF
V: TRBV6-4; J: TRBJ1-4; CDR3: CASSERKEKLFF
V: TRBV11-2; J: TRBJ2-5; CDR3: CASSSDNEKETQYF
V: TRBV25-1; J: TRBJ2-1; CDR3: CASSATGMNNEQFF
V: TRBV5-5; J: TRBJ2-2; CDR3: CASRRDRNTGELFF
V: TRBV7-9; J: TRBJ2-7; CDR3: CASSPRTTYEQYF
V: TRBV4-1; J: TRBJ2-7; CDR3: CASSHEQGSYEQYF
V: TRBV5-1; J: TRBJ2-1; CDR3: CASSLGERLAGGQFF
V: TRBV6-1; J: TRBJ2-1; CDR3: CASSGFRGLREQFF
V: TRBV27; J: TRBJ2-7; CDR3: CASSGTGINEQYF
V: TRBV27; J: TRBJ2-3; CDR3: CASSLRPTSTDTQYF
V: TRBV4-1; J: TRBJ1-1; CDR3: CASRAGGGAPEAFF
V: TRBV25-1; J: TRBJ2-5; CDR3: CASSEGTSRAETQYF
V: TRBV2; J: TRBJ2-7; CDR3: CASRYGQGYEQYF
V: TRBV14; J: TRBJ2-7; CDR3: CASSQTTGPVDEQYF
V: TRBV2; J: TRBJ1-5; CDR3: CASSGDRGQYQPQHF
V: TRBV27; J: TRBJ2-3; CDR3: CASSLSHINTDTQYF